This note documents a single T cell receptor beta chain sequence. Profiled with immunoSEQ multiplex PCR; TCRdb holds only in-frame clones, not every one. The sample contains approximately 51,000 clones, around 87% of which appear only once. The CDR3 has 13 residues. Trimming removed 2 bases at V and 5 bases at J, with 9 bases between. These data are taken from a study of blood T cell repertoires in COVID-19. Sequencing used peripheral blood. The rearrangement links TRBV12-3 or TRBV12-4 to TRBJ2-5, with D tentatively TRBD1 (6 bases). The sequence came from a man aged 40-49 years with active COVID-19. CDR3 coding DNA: TGTGCCAGCAGTTTATTACAGGGTGAGACCCAGTACTTC. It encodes CASSLLQGETQYF.